Listed below are T cell receptor beta chains from one sample, sequenced in a study of shared clonotypes between healthy human individuals. This table comes from immunoSEQ multiplex PCR, and its TCRdb copy is limited to in-frame clones, with some not included. Of about 1.1 million clones in the sample, approximately 80% are singletons; the top ten hold 0.5% to 0.6%. The sequenced sample consisted of memory CD4+ T cells from PBMCs. Receptors were obtained from a man aged 18 to 30 in good health. Some clones in this sample may be carry-over from other donors' samples. Each CDR3 is given with its conserved first and last residue. D genes are given only for firm matches. Where a row states a size, it is once, few, many or the class of an expanded clone; other rows omit it.

v_call: TRBV5-1
j_call: TRBJ2-2
clone_size: .
d_call: TRBD2
cdr3_nt: TGCGCCAGCAGCTTGGGACTAGCGGGTCTCACCGGGGAGCTGTTTTTT
cdr3_aa: CASSLGLAGLTGELFF

v_call: TRBV5-4
j_call: TRBJ2-7
clone_size: .
d_call: TRBD1
cdr3_nt: TGTGCCAGCAGCTTTTTACCGGGACAGTCGGTCTTC
cdr3_aa: CASSFLPGQSVF

v_call: TRBV5-6
j_call: TRBJ1-2
clone_size: .
d_call: TRBD1
cdr3_nt: TGTGCCAGCAGCTTGGTGGGACAGGGGCCCTATGGCTACACCTTC
cdr3_aa: CASSLVGQGPYGYTF

v_call: TRBV27
j_call: TRBJ2-1
clone_size: .
d_call: TRBD2
cdr3_nt: TGTGCCAGCAGTAGACAGCCACTTGGGACTAGCGGGATCCTAGACAATGAGCAGTTCTTC
cdr3_aa: CASSRQPLGTSGILDNEQFF

v_call: TRBV9
j_call: TRBJ2-1
clone_size: .
d_call: .
cdr3_nt: TGTGCCAGCAGCGCACAGACAAACTCCTACAATGAGCAGTTCTTC
cdr3_aa: CASSAQTNSYNEQFF

v_call: TRBV7-8
j_call: TRBJ2-2
clone_size: .
d_call: .
cdr3_nt: TGTGCCAGCAGCATCCGACAGGCTGGGACCGGGGAGCTGTTTTTT
cdr3_aa: CASSIRQAGTGELFF

v_call: TRBV14
j_call: TRBJ1-2
clone_size: .
d_call: TRBD1
cdr3_nt: TGTGCCAGCAGCCAAAGGGGACAGGTTAACTATGGCTACACCTTC
cdr3_aa: CASSQRGQVNYGYTF

v_call: TRBV28
j_call: TRBJ1-2
clone_size: .
d_call: TRBD1
cdr3_nt: TGTGCCAGCAGTTACGGGACAGGGGGTCTTGGCTACACCTTC
cdr3_aa: CASSYGTGGLGYTF

v_call: TRBV5-1
j_call: TRBJ2-5
clone_size: .
d_call: TRBD2
cdr3_nt: TGCGCCAGCAGCTTCAGACTAGCGGGAGGGGAGACCCAGTACTTC
cdr3_aa: CASSFRLAGGETQYF

v_call: TRBV5-4
j_call: TRBJ2-6
clone_size: .
d_call: .
cdr3_nt: TGTGCCAGCAGCTCTACTAGGGGCATGGATGGGGCCAACGTCCTGACTTTC
cdr3_aa: CASSSTRGMDGANVLTF

v_call: TRBV7-9
j_call: TRBJ2-1
clone_size: once
d_call: TRBD2
cdr3_nt: TGTGCCAGCAGCCCCCGACTAGCGCCTCTGGCCAATGAGCAGTTCTTC
cdr3_aa: CASSPRLAPLANEQFF

v_call: TRBV5-1
j_call: TRBJ2-1
clone_size: .
d_call: .
cdr3_nt: TGCGCCAGCAGCTTCAGCGGCTTAACCTACAATGAGCAGTTCTTC
cdr3_aa: CASSFSGLTYNEQFF

v_call: TRBV27
j_call: TRBJ2-7
clone_size: .
d_call: TRBD2
cdr3_nt: TGTGCCAGCAGTCTTCTAGCGGGGAGTTCCTACGAGCAGTACTTC
cdr3_aa: CASSLLAGSSYEQYF

v_call: TRBV5-4
j_call: TRBJ2-7
clone_size: .
d_call: .
cdr3_nt: TGTGCCAGCAGCTCCGGCGGGTACAGGACCTCCTACGAGCAGTACTTC
cdr3_aa: CASSSGGYRTSYEQYF

v_call: TRBV5-1
j_call: TRBJ1-4
clone_size: .
d_call: .
cdr3_nt: TGCGCCAGCAGCCTAGGGGAAAAACTGTTTTTT
cdr3_aa: CASSLGEKLFF

v_call: TRBV5-1
j_call: TRBJ1-1
clone_size: .
d_call: TRBD1
cdr3_nt: TGCGCCAGCAGCTTGGGCAGGGGGCAGCCTTCTGAAGCTTTCTTT
cdr3_aa: CASSLGRGQPSEAFF

v_call: TRBV7-8
j_call: TRBJ2-3
clone_size: .
d_call: TRBD1
cdr3_nt: TGTGCCAGCAGCTTCACAGGGGGAATTACAGATACGCAGTATTTT
cdr3_aa: CASSFTGGITDTQYF

v_call: TRBV7-2
j_call: TRBJ1-5
clone_size: .
d_call: TRBD1
cdr3_nt: TGTGCCAGCAGCACCTTTCAGGGGGCGTGGACCCAGCATTTT
cdr3_aa: CASSTFQGAWTQHF

v_call: TRBV7-9
j_call: TRBJ2-7
clone_size: .
d_call: .
cdr3_nt: TGTGCCAGCAGCTTAGGCCAGTTCTACGAGCAGTACTTC
cdr3_aa: CASSLGQFYEQYF

v_call: TRBV11-1
j_call: TRBJ2-7
clone_size: once
d_call: TRBD2
cdr3_nt: TGTGCCAGCAGCTTAGCGGGAGGGCCTTACGAGCAGTACTTC
cdr3_aa: CASSLAGGPYEQYF

v_call: TRBV28
j_call: TRBJ2-1
clone_size: .
d_call: TRBD2
cdr3_nt: TGTGCCAGCAGTGGGGGACTAGCAGGGCAAGAGCAGTTCTTC
cdr3_aa: CASSGGLAGQEQFF

v_call: TRBV11-2
j_call: TRBJ2-1
clone_size: .
d_call: TRBD1
cdr3_nt: TGTGCCAGCAGCCTCATCAGACAGGGCGATGAGCAGTTCTTC
cdr3_aa: CASSLIRQGDEQFF

v_call: TRBV9
j_call: TRBJ2-7
clone_size: .
d_call: .
cdr3_nt: TGTGCCAGCAGCGTCCGGGACAAACCGGACGAGCAGTACTTC
cdr3_aa: CASSVRDKPDEQYF

v_call: TRBV20-1
j_call: TRBJ1-1
clone_size: few
d_call: TRBD1
cdr3_nt: TGCAGTGCTAGGGGACAGGGGGAAGCTTTCTTT
cdr3_aa: CSARGQGEAFF

v_call: TRBV6-1
j_call: TRBJ2-7
clone_size: .
d_call: .
cdr3_nt: TGTGCCAGCAGTCCCAACAGGGTGAGCCTCCACGAGCAGTACTTC
cdr3_aa: CASSPNRVSLHEQYF

v_call: TRBV28
j_call: TRBJ2-1
clone_size: .
d_call: TRBD1
cdr3_nt: TGTGCCAGCAGTCGCACACGTAGACAGGGGGGATGGAATGAGCAGTTCTTC
cdr3_aa: CASSRTRRQGGWNEQFF

v_call: TRBV2
j_call: TRBJ2-3
clone_size: .
d_call: .
cdr3_nt: TGTGCCAGCAGTGAAACGGGGCAGTTCACAGATACGCAGTATTTT
cdr3_aa: CASSETGQFTDTQYF

v_call: TRBV5-4
j_call: TRBJ2-1
clone_size: once
d_call: TRBD1
cdr3_nt: TGTGCCAGCAGCCCGGGACAGGGTCGCTCCTACAATGAGCAGTTCTTC
cdr3_aa: CASSPGQGRSYNEQFF

v_call: TRBV30
j_call: TRBJ1-1
clone_size: .
d_call: .
cdr3_nt: TGTGCCTGGAGTCGGGGGGCGGTGAACACTGAAGCTTTCTTT
cdr3_aa: CAWSRGAVNTEAFF

v_call: TRBV6-1
j_call: TRBJ2-2
clone_size: .
d_call: .
cdr3_nt: TGTGCCAGCGAATGGGGTGGTAACACCGGGGAGCTGTTTTTT
cdr3_aa: CASEWGGNTGELFF

v_call: TRBV11-2
j_call: TRBJ1-1
clone_size: few
d_call: .
cdr3_nt: TGTGCCAGCAGCTTAGACAGGGGCATTGAAGCTTTCTTT
cdr3_aa: CASSLDRGIEAFF

v_call: TRBV5-1
j_call: TRBJ2-1
clone_size: few
d_call: TRBD2
cdr3_nt: TGCGCCAGCAGCTTCGCCGGGACTAGCGTCAATGAGCAGTTCTTC
cdr3_aa: CASSFAGTSVNEQFF

v_call: TRBV5-5
j_call: TRBJ2-5
clone_size: .
d_call: .
cdr3_nt: TGTGCCAGCAGCTTGGGCCCGTTCCAAGAGACCCAGTACTTC
cdr3_aa: CASSLGPFQETQYF

v_call: TRBV4-1
j_call: TRBJ2-6
clone_size: .
d_call: .
cdr3_nt: TGCGCCAGCAGCACCCAGGGATCCGGGGCCAACGTCCTGACTTTC
cdr3_aa: CASSTQGSGANVLTF

v_call: TRBV27
j_call: TRBJ2-1
clone_size: .
d_call: .
cdr3_nt: TGTGCCAGCAGTTTATACCCTAGCGCATCCTACAATGAGCAGTTCTTC
cdr3_aa: CASSLYPSASYNEQFF

v_call: TRBV5-1
j_call: TRBJ2-3
clone_size: .
d_call: .
cdr3_nt: TGCGCCAGCAGCTTGGTGGGGAGTCTGTCAGATACGCAGTATTTT
cdr3_aa: CASSLVGSLSDTQYF

v_call: TRBV18
j_call: TRBJ1-2
clone_size: .
d_call: TRBD1
cdr3_nt: TGTGCCAGCTCACCACCTCCGGGACAGGGTGCCTATGGCTACACCTTC
cdr3_aa: CASSPPPGQGAYGYTF

v_call: TRBV14
j_call: TRBJ2-5
clone_size: .
d_call: TRBD1
cdr3_nt: TGTGCCAGCAGCCACACCCCGGGGACAGTCGTGGAGACCCAGTACTTC
cdr3_aa: CASSHTPGTVVETQYF

v_call: TRBV11-2
j_call: TRBJ2-7
clone_size: .
d_call: .
cdr3_nt: TGTGCCAGCAGCCCTTATTCGAGACCGACTCCGCCCTACGAGCAGTACTTC
cdr3_aa: CASSPYSRPTPPYEQYF

v_call: TRBV4-1
j_call: TRBJ2-7
clone_size: .
d_call: TRBD1
cdr3_nt: TGCGCCAGCAGCCAATCAAGGACAGGGCCGGGGGAGCAGTACTTC
cdr3_aa: CASSQSRTGPGEQYF

v_call: TRBV5-1
j_call: TRBJ2-7
clone_size: .
d_call: TRBD2
cdr3_nt: TGCGCCAGCAGATACCGGACTAGCGGGAACCACTACGAGCAGTACTTC
cdr3_aa: CASRYRTSGNHYEQYF

v_call: TRBV19
j_call: TRBJ1-5
clone_size: many
d_call: .
cdr3_nt: TGTGCCAGTACCACTTACCGGGGGCAGGAAGGCAATCAGCCCCAGCATTTT
cdr3_aa: CASTTYRGQEGNQPQHF

v_call: TRBV19
j_call: TRBJ2-4
clone_size: .
d_call: .
cdr3_nt: TGTGCCAGTAGCCAAGGACAACAAGTAGCCAAAAACATTCAGTACTTC
cdr3_aa: CASSQGQQVAKNIQYF

v_call: TRBV5-6
j_call: TRBJ2-7
clone_size: .
d_call: .
cdr3_nt: TGTGCCAGCAGCTTGTTGGGAGGTCAATCCTACGAGCAGTACTTC
cdr3_aa: CASSLLGGQSYEQYF

v_call: TRBV5-1
j_call: TRBJ1-1
clone_size: .
d_call: TRBD1
cdr3_nt: TGCGCCAGCAGCACCTCAAGTGGACAGGTCGCTTTCTTT
cdr3_aa: CASSTSSGQVAFF

v_call: TRBV4-3
j_call: TRBJ2-3
clone_size: .
d_call: TRBD1
cdr3_nt: TGCGCCAGCAGCCGCTCCGGGACAGGGGAGGATACGCAGTATTTT
cdr3_aa: CASSRSGTGEDTQYF

v_call: TRBV4-1
j_call: TRBJ1-6
clone_size: .
d_call: TRBD1
cdr3_nt: TGCGCCAGCAGCCAAGAAGCAGGGGGCGTAGTTTCACCCCTCCACTTT
cdr3_aa: CASSQEAGGVVSPLHF

v_call: TRBV19
j_call: TRBJ2-5
clone_size: .
d_call: TRBD1
cdr3_nt: TGTGCCAGTAGTATATGGGGACAGGGGCAAGAGACCCAGTACTTC
cdr3_aa: CASSIWGQGQETQYF

v_call: TRBV11-1
j_call: TRBJ2-1
clone_size: .
d_call: TRBD1
cdr3_nt: TGTGCCAGCAGCTATGGGACAGGGAAACTCTACAATGAGCAGTTCTTC
cdr3_aa: CASSYGTGKLYNEQFF

v_call: TRBV7-9
j_call: TRBJ2-7
clone_size: few
d_call: TRBD1
cdr3_nt: TGTGCCAGCAGCTCGTACAGGGGGTTTAACGAGCAGTACTTC
cdr3_aa: CASSSYRGFNEQYF

v_call: TRBV18
j_call: TRBJ2-5
clone_size: .
d_call: TRBD1
cdr3_nt: TGTGCCATCAATAGGGACAGAACCCAAGAGACCCAGTACTTC
cdr3_aa: CAINRDRTQETQYF

v_call: TRBV9
j_call: TRBJ1-1
clone_size: .
d_call: .
cdr3_nt: TGTGCCAGCAGCGCCGGGGCGGCGGTCGACACTGAAGCTTTCTTT
cdr3_aa: CASSAGAAVDTEAFF